This T cell receptor beta chain was identified in a study of T cells in Graves' hyperthyroidism and ophthalmopathy. There were TCR beta CDR3 regions amplified from RNA transcripts. Researchers ran a first-round RT-PCR on the TCR CDR3 using the HTBI primer set. TCRdb called the multiplex PCR reads again in MiXCR, with one record for every CDR3 protein. This table holds fewer than 650,000 distinct CDR3 sequences, 14% found once. Notes on this clonotype: Its specificity is not known.

Whole-study results and caveats: Ophthalmopathy was identified by the model a median around 5.9 months ahead of onset.

Uncontrolled infection, other autoimmune disease, pregnancy or lactation led to exclusion. This CDR3 is built from 17 residues. With V trimmed by 1 base and J by 3 bases, 9 bases remained unmatched. In germline, CDR1 is SGHTA, CDR2 FQGNSA. V gene TRBV7-2 combines with J gene TRBJ2-1; 7 bases agree with TRBD2. This TCR was recovered from a woman aged 30 to 39 with Graves' hyperthyroidism that later progressed to Graves' ophthalmopathy. The source material was blood. The CDR3 sequence is CASSLDRWAGDYNEQFF. CDR3 DNA sequence: TGTGCCAGCAGCTTAGATCGATGGGCGGGAGACTACAATGAGCAGTTCTTC.